The TCR beta chain described here comes from a study of T cells in Graves' hyperthyroidism and ophthalmopathy. Clinicians diagnosed patients from clinical symptoms, serum thyroxine and TRAb, thyroid ultrasound and orbital computed tomography. The germline V gene has CDR1 WSHSY and CDR2 SAAADI. The V gene lost 3 bases and the J gene lost 3 bases, with 18 bases spanning the gap. This CDR3 has 16 amino acids. Amplification targeted TCR beta CDR3 regions from RNA transcripts. A set of HTBI primers served as the primers for a first-round RT-PCR of the TCR CDR3. TCRdb re-called the multiplex PCR reads through MiXCR, storing one row per CDR3 protein. The profile shows roughly 500,000 distinct CDR3 sequences, 46% of them singletons.

The TCR was taken from an adult woman with Graves' disease, either hyperthyroidism or ophthalmopathy (not recorded which). The rearrangement links TRBV10-2 to TRBJ2-7; D ambiguous. Sequenced input: peripheral blood or thyroid tissue (not recorded which). The CDR3 sequence: CASSDESRLKVYEQYF. The DNA for the CDR3 is TGCGCCAGCAGTGACGAGTCCCGGCTAAAAGTCTACGAGCAGTACTTC.